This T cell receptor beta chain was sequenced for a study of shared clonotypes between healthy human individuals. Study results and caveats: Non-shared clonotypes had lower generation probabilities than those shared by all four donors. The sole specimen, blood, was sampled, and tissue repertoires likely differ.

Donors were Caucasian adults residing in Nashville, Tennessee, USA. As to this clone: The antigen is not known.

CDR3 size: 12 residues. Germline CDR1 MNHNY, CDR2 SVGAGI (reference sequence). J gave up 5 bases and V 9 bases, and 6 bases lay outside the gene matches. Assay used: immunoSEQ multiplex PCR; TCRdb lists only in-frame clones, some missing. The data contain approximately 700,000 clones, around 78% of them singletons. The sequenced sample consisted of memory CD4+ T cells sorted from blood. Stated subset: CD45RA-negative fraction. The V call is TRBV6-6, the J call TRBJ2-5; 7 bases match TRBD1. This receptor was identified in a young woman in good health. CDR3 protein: CASSTGDETQYF. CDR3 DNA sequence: TGTGCCAGTTCTACAGGGGACGAGACCCAGTACTTC.